The 9 T cell receptor beta chains reported below all come from one sample, sequenced in a study of monozygotic twins with cystic fibrosis listed by TCRdb under 2021. The library was obtained by the immunoSEQ multiplex PCR assay. The source is immuneACCESS, and TCRdb retained only in-frame sequences with V and J called. Part of the clones is not carried over; for the studies checked, unresolved V genes explain less than half of this, and the remainder is unexplained. The sample contains about 22,000 clones, roughly 89% of them found a single time. Around 1.2% of the sample rests with the top ten. The material sequenced was blood. Receptors were obtained from a woman aged 25-40 years with cystic fibrosis.

This chain connects TRBV18 to TRBJ2-3; TRBD1 agrees at 10 bases. Germline V gene data show CDR1 as KGHSH and CDR2 as LQKENI. The CDR3 is made up of 14 amino acids. V shed 7 bases and J 4 bases; nucleotides not matched to a gene: 5. The CDR3 coding sequence is TGTGCCAGCTGCCGGACAGGGGGGCCAGATACGCAGTATTTT. This codes for CASCRTGGPDTQYF.

This sequence joins TRBV2 and TRBJ2-1, with 7 bases lining up with TRBD2. Germline values: CDR1 SNHLY, CDR2 FYNNEI. The V and J ends lost 4 bases and 4 bases, in that order; junction bases with no gene match: 7. CDR3 length: 15 amino acids. DNA of the CDR3: TGTGCCAGCAGTGGACCGGGGGGTCCTTACAATGAGCAGTTCTTC. Translating it yields CASSGPGGPYNEQFF.

V and J are TRBV18 and TRBJ2-7, with D perhaps TRBD2 (5 bases). With 1 base removed from V and 5 bases from J, the gap between germline ends came to 9 bases. CDR1 and CDR2 (germline): KGHSH, LQKENI. There are 13 residues in the CDR3. In DNA, the CDR3 is TGTGCCAGCTCACCACGGCTAGCAGACGAGCAGTACTTC. Protein sequence: CASSPRLADEQYF.

This clone was seen once. This chain links TRBV7-8 with TRBJ1-1, with D uncertain. This CDR3 spans 13 amino acids. Between the trimmed V and J ends, which lost 0 bases and 6 bases, there was a span of 8 bases. CDR1 and CDR2 from the germline V gene are SGHVS and FQNEAQ. CDR3 sequence reads: CASSLASEAEAFF. The CDR3 DNA reads TGTGCCAGCAGCTTAGCTTCCGAAGCTGAAGCTTTCTTT.

This chain connects TRBV10-2 to TRBJ1-2; TRBD1 is a possible D gene (6 bases). The V end was cut by 8 bases, the J end by 5 bases, with 21 bases between. CDR3 length equals 15 residues. The germline V gene encodes CDR1 WSHSY and CDR2 SAAADI. Written as DNA, the CDR3 is TGCGCCAGCTACGGGGACACGAGCGAAGAGTATGGCTACACCTTC. Encoded protein: CASYGDTSEEYGYTF.

V gene TRBV12-5 combines with J gene TRBJ1-6, with TRBD1 as a possible D gene (6 bases). The germline V and J ends were trimmed by 5 bases and 9 bases, with 20 bases remaining between them. This CDR3 region has 16 residues. Germline V CDR1 and CDR2: LGHNT, FRNRAP. CDR3 bases: TGTGCTAGTGGTCAAGCAACCGGGCTAGGGGGTTCACCCCTCCACTTT. Its protein product is CASGQATGLGGSPLHF.

The chain employs TRBV21-1 and TRBJ1-5; the table assigns TRBD1, which was not confirmed against the DNA. TRBV21-1 is tagged as a pseudogene. The CDR3 loop spans 17 amino acids. The CDR3 DNA reads as TGTGCCAGCAGCAAAGCCGGACTCACAGGGTTTTATCAGCCCCAGCATTTT. Translation gives CASSKAGLTGFYQPQHF.

The V call is TRBV28, the J call TRBJ1-2; possible D gene TRBD1, 5 bases. Germline V gives CDR1 MDHEN, CDR2 SYDVKM. The CDR3 is 15 residues long. The ends were cut back, 4 bases at V and 4 bases at J, with 16 bases in the middle. The CDR3 DNA reads as TGTGCCAGCAGTTGGGGCCGAACTCGGGTCTATGGCTACACCTTC. Residues: CASSWGRTRVYGYTF.

The DNA for the CDR3 is TGTGCCAGCAGTCCCCCCAGGGGGCATCGTGTCACTGAAGCTTTCTTT. Its translation is CASSPPRGHRVTEAFF. The chain is built from TRBV28 and TRBJ1-1, with TRBD1 identical over 8 bases. CDR3 length: 16 residues. CDR1 and CDR2 (germline): MDHEN, SYDVKM. Losses at the gene ends were 5 bases for V and 4 bases for J; bases not matched to a gene: 12.